These 20 T cell receptor beta chains share one sample of origin, sequenced in a study of T cells in Graves' hyperthyroidism and ophthalmopathy. RNA transcripts gave rise to amplified TCR beta CDR3 regions. HTBI primers drove first-round RT-PCR of the TCR CDR3. MiXCR, run by TCRdb on the multiplex PCR reads, gives a single entry per CDR3 protein. Among 250,000 to 300,000 distinct CDR3 sequences listed, roughly a fifth were seen once. The sample was blood. All receptors derive from a man in his forties or fifties with Graves' ophthalmopathy.

This clonotype came up many times. This chain uses TRBV28 with TRBJ1-5; the D gene is possibly TRBD1 (5 bases). The CDR3 has 14 residues. Between the trimmed V and J ends, which lost 2 bases and 2 bases, there was a span of 7 bases. The V gene's germline CDR1 is MDHEN and CDR2 SYDVKM. The CDR3 spells CASSLVRGNQPQHF. The CDR3 nucleotides are TGTGCCAGCAGTTTAGTCAGGGGCAATCAGCCCCAGCATTTT.

In its sample, this clonotype was seen a few times. The chain joins TRBV6-2 or TRBV6-3 to TRBJ2-5; 11 nucleotides line up with TRBD2. Germline CDR1 MNHEY, CDR2 SVGEGT. V was clipped by 0 bases and J by 1 base; unmatched bases: 4. This CDR3 contains 17 residues. Written as DNA, the CDR3 is TGTGCCAGCAGTTACTCGGGTACTAGCGGGGGCCAAGAGACCCAGTACTTC. Translation: CASSYSGTSGGQETQYF.

This clonotype came up many times. The CDR3 here is CASSTGQGGTYEQYF. In nucleotides, the CDR3 is TGTGCCAGCTCAACCGGACAGGGAGGGACCTACGAGCAGTACTTC. V and J are TRBV18 and TRBJ2-7; the D gene is possibly TRBD1 (8 bases). Germline V gene sequence: CDR1 KGHSH, CDR2 LQKENI. The V end was cut by 5 bases, the J end by 2 bases, with 16 bases between. The CDR3 is made up of 15 amino acids.

The chain employs TRBV28 and TRBJ2-3; the match to TRBD2 covers 12 bases. The length of the CDR3 is 15 residues. Germline lookup yields CDR1 MDHEN and CDR2 SYDVKM. V lost 6 bases, J lost 4 bases, and 5 bases stayed unmatched. The CDR3 reads CASSQTSGSADTQYF. CDR3 in DNA: TGTGCCAGCAGCCAGACTAGCGGGAGTGCAGATACGCAGTATTTT.

In this sample, this clonotype turned up a few times. V and J are TRBV5-8 and TRBJ2-1, with unresolved D. Between the trimmed V and J ends, which lost 6 bases and 5 bases, there was a span of 12 bases. CDR1 SGHTS and CDR2 YDEGEE come from the germline V gene. This CDR3 has 13 amino acids. The CDR3 sequence: CASNLYGDNEQFF. The CDR3 region has the DNA TGTGCCAGCAACCTTTATGGTGACAATGAGCAGTTCTTC.

CDR3 protein: CASRGWGGTFSYEQYF. DNA for the CDR3: TGTGCCAGCAGGGGCTGGGGGGGAACGTTCTCCTACGAGCAGTACTTC. The chain is built from TRBV2 and TRBJ2-7, with 7 bases identical to TRBD2. V gave up 6 bases and J gave up 0 bases; unmatched junction bases: 11. Germline assignment: CDR1 SNHLY and CDR2 FYNNEI. There are 16 residues in the CDR3.

This clonotype was detected a few times. The chain combines TRBV5-1 with TRBJ1-4, with D hard to call. CDR1 and CDR2 (germline): SGHRS, YFSETQ. Trimming cost V 0 bases and J 4 bases, with 7 bases left between them. This CDR3 has 14 residues. The CDR3 DNA reads TGCGCCAGCAGCTTGGATACGGTTAATGAAAAACTGTTTTTT. It codes for CASSLDTVNEKLFF.

The table lists this clonotype with many counts. CDR3: CASSLGGQEKNIQYF. Written as DNA, the CDR3 is TGTGCCAGCAGCTTAGGTGGACAGGAGAAAAACATTCAGTACTTC. The chain links TRBV7-8 to TRBJ2-4, with 7 positions matching TRBD1. Losses at the gene ends were 1 base for V and 4 bases for J; bases not matched to a gene: 4. The germline CDR1 and CDR2 sequences are SGHVS and FQNEAQ. The CDR3 is made up of 15 amino acids.

This chain connects TRBV4-1 to TRBJ2-7, with D perhaps assigned TRBD1 or TRBD2 (5 bases each). Germline CDR1 and CDR2: MGHRA and YSYEKL. This CDR3 comprises 14 residues. Trimming took 3 bases from V and 3 from J, leaving 12 bases between them. In DNA, the CDR3 is TGCGCCAGCAGCCAGGCCGGGACGGACTACGAGCAGTACTTC. Protein product: CASSQAGTDYEQYF.

This clonotype was picked up a small number of times. The chain couples TRBV7-2 to TRBJ1-3, with D possibly being TRBD1 (5 bases). V gave up 5 bases and J gave up 0 bases, with 8 bases separating them. Germline V gene sequence: CDR1 SGHTA, CDR2 FQGNSA. CDR3 size: 14 residues. The CDR3 sequence: CASSRGSSGNTIYF. DNA of the CDR3: TGTGCCAGCAGCCGGGGGAGCTCTGGAAACACCATATATTTT.

The genes are TRBV27 and TRBJ2-1, with 10 bases that match TRBD2. CDR3 length: 15 residues. The V gene end was trimmed by 3 bases and the J gene end by 6 bases; junction bases not matched to a gene: 5. CDR1 and CDR2 (germline): MNHEY, SMNVEV (reference sequence). CDR3 region: CASSFGTSDFNEQFF. In DNA, the CDR3 is TGTGCCAGCAGTTTTGGGACTAGCGATTTCAATGAGCAGTTCTTC.

There are many counts of this clonotype. The chain carries TRBV7-8 and TRBJ2-7; the match to TRBD1 covers 7 bases. Germline loops: CDR1 SGHVS, CDR2 FQNEAQ. J was trimmed by 3 bases and V by 5 bases; bases with no gene match: 19. The CDR3 length is 18 residues. CDR3 coding DNA: TGTGCCAGCAGCGGCCCACATAATCCCGGGACAGCAGTCTACGAGCAGTACTTC. Its translation: CASSGPHNPGTAVYEQYF.

This clonotype showed up many times. The rearrangement uses TRBV12-3 or TRBV12-4 and TRBJ1-5, with D perhaps TRBD1 (6 bases). The V and J ends lost 1 base and 7 bases respectively, with 14 bases between them. The CDR3 runs to 15 residues. The CDR3, as DNA: TGTGCCAGCAGTTTAGAGGGGGGGCTTGGCCAGCCCCAGCATTTT. It yields the protein CASSLEGGLGQPQHF.

The chain has TRBV20-1 and TRBJ1-2; 9 nucleotides align to TRBD1. Germline loops: CDR1 DFQATT, CDR2 SNEGSKA (reference sequence). V shed 4 bases and J 2 bases; nucleotides not matched to a gene: 2. The CDR3 length is 13 residues. CDR3 loop: CSATGQGNYGYTF. Written as DNA, the CDR3 is TGCAGTGCTACAGGACAGGGGAACTATGGCTACACCTTC.

This clonotype has ten or more counts. The V gene is TRBV2, the J gene TRBJ2-1; 11 bases agree with TRBD2. The CDR3 covers 18 residues. V was clipped by 6 bases and J by 7 bases; unmatched bases: 17. CDR1 and CDR2 (germline): SNHLY, FYNNEI. The CDR3: CASSLTGTSGTLPNEQFF. CDR3 nucleotides: TGTGCCAGCAGCTTGACCGGGACTAGCGGCACCCTCCCAAATGAGCAGTTCTTC. Drawing the rest from reference TRBV2 and TRBJ2-1, the complete variable domain is EPEVTQTPSHQVTQMGQEVILRCVPISNHLYFYWYRQILGQKVEFLVSFYNNEISEKSEIFDDQFSVERPDGSNFTLKIRSTKLEDSAMYFCASSLTGTSGTLPNEQFFGPGTRLTVL.

This clonotype has a count of ten or more. V usage is TRBV7-8 and J usage is TRBJ2-5; maybe TRBD1 (6 bases). The germline V gene has CDR1 SGHVS and CDR2 FQNEAQ. This CDR3 comprises 13 residues. Trimming removed 7 bases from V and 3 bases from J, with 12 bases in between. CDR3: CASTQGMEETQYF. The CDR3 DNA sequence: TGTGCCAGCACCCAGGGGATGGAAGAGACCCAGTACTTC. Using reference TRBV7-8 and TRBJ2-5 for the parts outside the CDR3, the full variable domain is GAGVSQSPRYKVAKRGQDVALRCDPISGHVSLFWYQQALGQGPEFLTYFQNEAQLDKSGLPSDRFFAERPEGSVSTLKIQRTQQEDSAVYLCASTQGMEETQYFGPGTRLLVL.

In its sample, this clonotype was seen a few times. This chain uses TRBV5-5 with TRBJ1-2, with D possibly TRBD1 on 6 matching bases. Trimming cost V 5 bases and J 3 bases, with 20 bases left between them. Germline V gene sequence: CDR1 SGHKS, CDR2 YYEKEE (reference sequence). The CDR3 has 16 residues. CDR3: CASSLDLARGYYGYTF. DNA of the CDR3: TGTGCCAGCAGTCTGGATCTTGCGAGGGGGTACTATGGCTACACCTTC.

The V and J genes are TRBV7-9 and TRBJ1-3, with D hard to call. This CDR3 spans 15 amino acids. Germline V lookup: CDR1 SEHNR, CDR2 FQNEAQ (reference sequence). V was trimmed by 5 bases and J by 0 bases, leaving 11 bases between them. The CDR3 region has the DNA TGTGCCAGCAGCCGACCTGGAGCCTCTGGAAACACCATATATTTT. Translated: CASSRPGASGNTIYF.

This clonotype was recorded many times. The chain uses TRBV3-1 and TRBJ2-1; TRBD2 matches 7 bases. Unmatched junction bases numbered 6, after V lost 0 bases and J lost 4 bases. The CDR3 is 16 residues long. Germline V lookup: CDR1 LGHDT, CDR2 YNNKEL (reference sequence). CDR3 protein: CASSQDRSAGYNEQFF. CDR3 nucleotides: TGTGCCAGCAGCCAAGATCGATCAGCGGGGTACAATGAGCAGTTCTTC.

This clonotype has only a few counts. J is TRBJ2-1 and V is TRBV20-1; D call uncertain. V gave up 3 bases and J gave up 7 bases, with 7 bases separating them. Germline CDR1 and CDR2: DFQATT and SNEGSKA (reference sequence). The CDR3 runs to 11 residues. Here the CDR3 DNA reads TGCAGTGCTAGGCCGGTAAATGAGCAGTTCTTC. Translation: CSARPVNEQFF.